This is a list of T cell receptor beta chains from one sample in a study of metastatic and nonmetastatic thyroid tumors. TCRdb ran MiXCR on the PCR reads. Of tens of thousands of clones listed, around 17% are singletons. Sequencing input: tumor tissue. The source of these receptors is a female donor with papillary thyroid cancer or a benign thyroid nodule (not recorded which). Some clones in this sample may be carry-over from other donors' samples. Both conserved end residues are part of each CDR3. The D gene is left open where the match is weak. Expanded clones get a size class; other rows say once, few or many, or leave the size out.

cdr3_nt cdr3_aa j_call cdr3_length v_call clone_size d_call
TGCGCCAGCATACATCGACAGGTCTTCTATGGCTACACCTTC CASIHRQVFYGYTF TRBJ1-2 14 TRBV5-1 . .
TGTGCCAGCAGCTTCCAGACCGGAGGGGAGACCCAGTACTTC CASSFQTGGETQYF TRBJ2-5 14 TRBV7-9 many .
TGTGCCAGCAGTTTAGCAGGGCCCGGAAAACTGTTTTTT CASSLAGPGKLFF TRBJ1-4 13 TRBV12-3/TRBV12-4 many .
TGTGCCAGTAGTATCCAGGACAGGGGAGGCACTGAAGCTTTCTTT CASSIQDRGGTEAFF TRBJ1-1 15 TRBV19 medium-sized TRBD1
TGCGCCAGCAGCTATGCCGGGACAGGGTTTGGCTACACCTTC CASSYAGTGFGYTF TRBJ1-2 14 TRBV5-1 few TRBD1
TGTGCCAGCAGCAGGGGACAGGGATCGAACACCGGGGAGCTGTTTTTT CASSRGQGSNTGELFF TRBJ2-2 16 TRBV11-1 many TRBD1
TGTGCCAGCAGTTTTACAGGGGTCTCACCCCTCCACTTT CASSFTGVSPLHF TRBJ1-6 13 TRBV12-3/TRBV12-4 many TRBD1
TGTGCCAGTAGTAGCCATCGGGACAGGGTTTGGGACACTGAAGCTTTCTTT CASSSHRDRVWDTEAFF TRBJ1-1 17 TRBV19 many TRBD1
TGTGCCAGCAGCTCCGGGGTGGGGGGCAACCCAAACACTGAAGCTTTCTTT CASSSGVGGNPNTEAFF TRBJ1-1 17 TRBV11-3 many .
TGCGCCAGCAGCCGGGCAGGTGCCACCTACGAGCAGTACTTC CASSRAGATYEQYF TRBJ2-7 14 TRBV4-1 many .
TGTGCCAGCAGTTTATCAGGGCTTGCCTATGGCTACACCTTC CASSLSGLAYGYTF TRBJ1-2 14 TRBV27 . .
TGTGCCAGCAGTTTAGGGGTAGCGGGACGAGCCCAAGAGACCCAGTACTTC CASSLGVAGRAQETQYF TRBJ2-5 17 TRBV12-3/TRBV12-4 many TRBD2
TGTGCCAGCAGAGAGGCGGGACAGGGAGGTGGGGAGCTGTTTTTT CASREAGQGGGELFF TRBJ2-2 15 TRBV5-5 many TRBD1
TGTGCCAGCGCAGGGGGATGGACCAAAAACATTCAGTACTTC CASAGGWTKNIQYF TRBJ2-4 14 TRBV11-3 many TRBD1
TGTGCTAGCTTGCCGGACAGGGCTGATACGCAGTATTTT CASLPDRADTQYF TRBJ2-3 13 TRBV18 . TRBD1
TGTGCCAGCAGCCAAGGGGAGAGCGGGATCTACGAGCAGTACTTC CASSQGESGIYEQYF TRBJ2-7 15 TRBV4-2 many TRBD2
TGTGCCAGCAGCTCCCCTCGGACCGCATACAATGAGCAGTTCTTC CASSSPRTAYNEQFF TRBJ2-1 15 TRBV11-2 . .
TGCAGTGCCCAGGGACAAGCGGCCTACAATGAGCAGTTCTTC CSAQGQAAYNEQFF TRBJ2-1 14 TRBV20-1 . .
TGTGCCAGTAGTATTGAGGGACAGGGAGGCGCACCCCTCCACTTT CASSIEGQGGAPLHF TRBJ1-6 15 TRBV19 many TRBD1
TGTGCCAGCAGCTTAGTGGGCGATCAGCCCCAGCATTTT CASSLVGDQPQHF TRBJ1-5 13 TRBV7-8 . .
TGTGCCAGCAGCTCACCCGGACTCTACGAGCAGTACTTC CASSSPGLYEQYF TRBJ2-7 13 TRBV11-2 . .
TGTGCCAGCAGCGAGGGAACTTCCGGATTCTATGGCTACACCTTC CASSEGTSGFYGYTF TRBJ1-2 15 TRBV2 . .
TGTGCCAGCAGTGAACAAAACGGGGAGCTGTTTTTT CASSEQNGELFF TRBJ2-2 12 TRBV2 many .
TGTGCCAGCAGCTTCAGTCCCAGCTACCCCTTC CASSFSPSYPF TRBJ1-2 11 TRBV7-8 few .
TGTGCCAGCAGTAGACAGGGGAACTATGGCTACACCTTC CASSRQGNYGYTF TRBJ1-2 13 TRBV3-1 many TRBD1